Listed here are 9 T cell receptor beta chains from one sample, sequenced in a study of T cell responses to AZD1222 COVID-19 vaccine (dated by TCRdb to about 2021). The time point label on this specimen signifies: baseline before first vaccination. The library was prepared using the immunoSEQ multiplex PCR assay. The table was pulled from immuneACCESS by TCRdb, which kept in-frame rearrangements only. Such tables lose some clones; where checked, under half of the loss comes from unresolved V genes, and the rest has no known cause. The sample includes approximately 100,000 clones, with over 75% observed a single time. The ten largest clones take up 15% to 20% of the sample. The sequencing used peripheral blood, collected on day 0 of AZD1222 vaccination. The receptors shown here come from an adult in good health.

The chain is built from TRBV28 and TRBJ2-1; TRBD1 is a possible D gene (6 bases). Looked up from germline, CDR1 is MDHEN and CDR2 is SYDVKM. V lost 5 bases to trimming and J lost 6 bases, with 8 bases between them. The CDR3 totals 12 residues. DNA of the CDR3: TGTGCCAGCAGTGAACAGGGCAATGAGCAGTTCTTC. It specifies CASSEQGNEQFF.

This clone was counted a single time. The chain joins TRBV28 to TRBJ1-5; 9 bases agree with TRBD1. CDR3 length: 13 residues. From germline, CDR1 is MDHEN and CDR2 SYDVKM. Trimming removed 8 bases from V and 7 bases from J; junction bases left unmatched: 6. As DNA, the CDR3 is TGTGCCAGCCAGAGACAGGGGGGCCAGCCCCAGCATTTT. It codes for CASQRQGGQPQHF.

The V call is TRBV5-1, the J call TRBJ2-3; a weak D match, TRBD2 (7 bases). The CDR3 contains 17 residues. CDR1 is SGHRS and CDR2 is YFSETQ in the germline V gene. Trimming shortened V by 4 bases and J by 5 bases, and 23 bases separated the two germline ends. The CDR3 is CASSDPTSGGAEDTQYF. In DNA form, the CDR3 reads TGCGCCAGCAGCGACCCCACTAGTGGGGGGGCCGAAGATACGCAGTATTTT.

The V gene is TRBV6-4, the J gene TRBJ2-5, with TRBD2 identical over 12 bases. This CDR3 is 14 amino acids long. Looked up from germline, CDR1 is MRHNA and CDR2 is SNTAGT. Unmatched junction bases numbered 4, after V lost 10 bases and J lost 1 base. The CDR3 bases are TGTGCCACCCTAGCGGGGGGGCCCCAAGAGACCCAGTACTTC. Protein sequence: CATLAGGPQETQYF.

The chain combines TRBV7-8 with TRBJ2-5, with 10 nucleotides matching TRBD2. V lost 5 bases to trimming and J lost 2 bases; unmatched junction nucleotides: 5. The CDR3 has 15 amino acids. In germline, CDR1 is SGHVS, CDR2 FQNEAQ. The CDR3 region is CASSQTSGVQETQYF. CDR3 nucleotides: TGTGCCAGCAGCCAAACTAGCGGGGTACAAGAGACCCAGTACTTC.

The count of this clone is one. The chain carries TRBV19 and TRBJ2-1; D gene uncertain. This CDR3 is built from 14 residues. With 1 base removed from V and 9 bases from J, the gap between germline ends came to 13 bases. CDR1 and CDR2 (germline): LNHDA, SQIVND (reference sequence). CDR3 coding DNA: TGTGCCAGTAGTATAGGCGGAGCATGGGGTGAGCAGTTCTTC. Amino acids: CASSIGGAWGEQFF.

The chain carries TRBV4-1 and TRBJ1-5; tentative D call: TRBD1 (5 bases). Trimming stripped 2 bases from V and 5 bases from J, with 13 bases between. CDR1 is MGHRA and CDR2 is YSYEKL in the germline V gene. This CDR3 spans 15 amino acids. CDR3: CASSQLGQRDQPQHF. CDR3 nucleotides: TGCGCCAGCAGCCAATTAGGACAAAGGGATCAGCCCCAGCATTTT.

The chain links TRBV5-1 to TRBJ1-3; D is possibly TRBD1 (5 bases). CDR1 SGHRS and CDR2 YFSETQ come from the germline V gene. The CDR3 is made up of 16 amino acids. V gave up 0 bases and J gave up 2 bases, with 12 bases separating them. The CDR3 nucleotides read TGCGCCAGCAGCTTGGATGCAGGGTCCACTGGAAACACCATATATTTT. It translates to CASSLDAGSTGNTIYF.

J is TRBJ2-3 and V is TRBV19; TRBD2 matches at 8 bases. The CDR3 contains 15 residues. J gave up 5 bases and V 1 base, and 5 bases lay outside the gene matches. Per the germline V gene, CDR1 is LNHDA and CDR2 is SQIVND (reference sequence). The CDR3 DNA follows: TGTGCCAGTAGTATAGGGGGACTAGTCTTAGATACGCAGTATTTT. Amino acids: CASSIGGLVLDTQYF.